This TCR beta chain was identified during a study of blood T cell repertoires in COVID-19. About the research overall: Sample material is recorded as cDNA or gDNA derived from T cells, B-cell-depleted T cells, or PBMCs.

Per the original data handling: Reference gene primer amplification yielded estimated nucleated cell counts. The protocol was immunoSEQ multiplex PCR, while the TCRdb copy is restricted to in-frame clones and leaves out a portion. V and J calls and clone size are copied from that table; D and trimming were computed from the DNA. The repertoire holds around 300,000 clones, with about 89% as singletons. This clone was picked up one time. V was trimmed by 5 bases and J by 4 bases, leaving 11 bases between them. CDR1 and CDR2 (germline): LNHNV, YYDKDF (reference sequence). The CDR3 is made up of 13 amino acids.

This TCR was sampled from a woman aged 18-30 years who had recovered from COVID-19. Specimen: PBMCs or T cells enriched from blood (not recorded which). The J gene is TRBJ1-2, the V gene TRBV15, with D perhaps matching TRBD1 (5 bases). CDR3 sequence: CATSGGEGYGYTF. The CDR3 DNA reads as TGTGCCACCAGCGGGGGGGAGGGCTATGGCTACACCTTC. The variable domain in full, with the rest retrieved from reference TRBV15 and TRBJ1-2, is DAMVIQNPRYQVTQFGKPVTLSCSQTLNHNVMYWYQQKSSQAPKLLFHYYDKDFNNEADTPDNFQSRRPNTSFCFLDIRSPGLGDTAMYLCATSGGEGYGYTFGSGTRLTVV.